The next 23 T cell receptor beta chains were all read from a single sample in a study of OX40 agonist ivuxolimab in advanced cancers. Assay used: immunoSEQ multiplex PCR; TCRdb lists only in-frame clones, some missing. This table holds about 57,000 clones, approximately 92% found once. Here the sequenced sample was CD4+ or CD8+ T cells sorted from blood, taken in a trial of the OX40 agonist ivuxolimab. Receptors were obtained from an adult with an advanced solid tumor such as melanoma, head and neck, liver or kidney cancer.

V and J are TRBV27 and TRBJ2-1, with 11 bases identical to TRBD2. The CDR3 spans 16 residues. CDR1 and CDR2 (germline): MNHEY, SMNVEV (reference sequence). The junction had 12 bases not matched to a gene; V was cut back by 6 bases and J by 8 bases. CDR3 DNA sequence: TGTGCCAGCAGCTCCGTTACTAGCGGGAGTCGGGATGAGCAGTTCTTC. This codes for CASSSVTSGSRDEQFF.

This sequence joins TRBV12-5 and TRBJ1-1; D not resolved. The germline gives CDR1 LGHNT, CDR2 FRNRAP. V was cut by 6 bases and J by 1 base, with 6 bases left in between. The CDR3 extends over 12 amino acids. CDR3 bases: TGTGCTAGTGGGGCCGGGAACACTGAAGCTTTCTTT. Encoded protein: CASGAGNTEAFF.

This clone was observed a single time. The chain joins TRBV19 to TRBJ2-1; 9 bases are shared with TRBD2. Germline CDR1 and CDR2: LNHDA and SQIVND (reference sequence). Trimming removed 5 bases from V and 0 bases from J; junction bases left unmatched: 2. The CDR3 sequence is 15 residues long. CDR3 nucleotides: TGTGCCAGTAGTCCGACTAGCGGCTCCTACAATGAGCAGTTCTTC. Its protein product is CASSPTSGSYNEQFF.

The chain uses TRBV10-2 and TRBJ2-1, with TRBD2 as a possible D gene (5 bases). The CDR3 spans 16 residues. Trimming removed 2 bases from V and 8 bases from J, with 19 bases in between. CDR1 WSHSY and CDR2 SAAADI come from the germline V gene. The CDR3 region is CASSEARLSIGDEQFF. CDR3 in DNA: TGCGCCAGCAGTGAGGCCCGACTTTCAATCGGGGATGAGCAGTTCTTC.

This clone was seen just once. This chain uses TRBV13 with TRBJ2-1; TRBD1 might be the D (6 bases). The germline V and J ends were trimmed by 3 bases and 4 bases, with 16 bases remaining between them. Germline loops: CDR1 PRHDT, CDR2 FYEKMQ (reference sequence). The CDR3 covers 16 residues. CDR3 in DNA: TGTGCCAGCAGCTTTAGGACAGCAGACTCATACAATGAGCAGTTCTTC. This codes for CASSFRTADSYNEQFF.

This rearrangement joins TRBV4-3 to TRBJ2-7; either TRBD1 or TRBD2 may supply D (5 bases each). V was trimmed by 0 bases and J by 1 base, leaving 13 bases between them. Germline CDR1 is LGHNA and CDR2 is YSLEER. CDR3 length: 16 residues. CDR3 coding DNA: TGCGCCAGCAGCCAAGATCTGGGGACGGAATCCTACGAGCAGTACTTC. The encoded protein is CASSQDLGTESYEQYF.

Remarks on this clone: This same CDR3 is encoded by further DNA sequences in the sample. The chain couples TRBV28 to TRBJ1-5; 8 bases agree with TRBD1. CDR3 length: 14 residues. Germline lookup yields CDR1 MDHEN and CDR2 SYDVKM. V was clipped by 2 bases and J by 4 bases; unmatched bases: 1. CDR3 region: CASSLRQGNQPQHF. CDR3 bases: TGTGCCAGCAGTTTAAGACAGGGGAATCAGCCCCAGCATTTT.

V usage is TRBV6-6 and J usage is TRBJ2-7; 14 nucleotides line up with TRBD2. After removal of 5 bases from V and 6 bases from J, the junction contained 9 bases not matched to a gene. The germline V gene encodes CDR1 MNHNY and CDR2 SVGAGI (reference sequence). This CDR3 contains 16 residues. CDR3 nucleotide sequence: TGTGCCAGCAGTCCTATGGGGACTAGCGGGAGTTCCGAGCAGTACTTC. Translated, it gives CASSPMGTSGSSEQYF.

V gene TRBV28 combines with J gene TRBJ1-3; D gene uncertain. Germline CDR1 is MDHEN and CDR2 is SYDVKM. V gave up 2 bases and J gave up 0 bases, with 8 bases separating them. This CDR3 region has 15 residues. CDR3 sequence (DNA): TGTGCCAGCAGTTTAGGGCGGAGCTCTGGAAACACCATATATTTT. This translates into CASSLGRSSGNTIYF.

The chain links TRBV5-1 to TRBJ2-3; 9 bases align to TRBD1. The CDR3 loop spans 16 amino acids. Germline CDR1 is SGHRS and CDR2 is YFSETQ. V was pared by 3 bases and J by 5 bases, with 10 bases of the junction left unmatched. This chain's CDR3 is CASSSQGQGFQDTQYF. CDR3 coding DNA: TGCGCCAGCAGCTCACAGGGACAGGGATTTCAAGATACGCAGTATTTT.

CDR3 bases: TGTGCCAGCAGGTGGACAGGGACCGATGGCTACACCTTC. As protein: CASRWTGTDGYTF. The V gene is TRBV5-4, the J gene TRBJ1-2; 8 bases are a match to TRBD1. Germline loops: CDR1 SGHNT, CDR2 YYREEE (reference sequence). The CDR3 loop spans 13 amino acids. The V segment lost 5 bases and the J segment 6 bases; nucleotides outside the gene matches: 6.

The V gene is TRBV25-1, the J gene TRBJ2-7; 11 bases fit TRBD2. The V and J ends lost 6 bases and 1 base, in that order; junction bases with no gene match: 2. CDR1 is MGHDK, CDR2 SYGVNS, per germline. The CDR3 is made up of 14 amino acids. The CDR3, as DNA: TGTGCCAGCAGAACTAGCGGGAGTTCCTACGAGCAGTACTTC. Translated, it gives CASRTSGSSYEQYF.

This rearrangement joins TRBV19 to TRBJ2-7, with D perhaps TRBD1 (6 bases). Trimming pared 8 bases from V and 3 bases from J, leaving 17 bases between. The CDR3 is 14 amino acids. Germline V lookup: CDR1 LNHDA, CDR2 SQIVND (reference sequence). The CDR3: CASSPGHYIYEQYF. CDR3 sequence (DNA): TGTGCCAGTTCCCCGGGACACTATATCTACGAGCAGTACTTC.

The chain couples TRBV23-1 to TRBJ2-7; 7 bases are a match to TRBD1. TRBV23-1 is an ORF; its function is uncertain. Trimming at V came to 3 bases and at J to 3 bases, leaving 11 bases not matched to a gene. There are 16 residues in the CDR3. This CDR3 is CASSHKDRPFFYEQYF. The CDR3 nucleotides are TGCGCCAGCAGTCACAAGGACAGGCCCTTCTTCTACGAGCAGTACTTC.

J is TRBJ2-1 and V is TRBV7-2; D is possibly TRBD1 (5 bases). V dropped 0 bases and J dropped 6 bases, with 12 bases sitting between them. Germline CDR1 is SGHTA and CDR2 is FQGNSA. The CDR3 sequence is 15 residues long. CDR3 bases: TGTGCCAGCAGCTTAGCGCATCAGGGTTTCAATGAGCAGTTCTTC. This encodes CASSLAHQGFNEQFF.

The chain carries TRBV15 and TRBJ1-1; the D is unclear. The CDR3 sequence is 15 residues long. V was cut by 0 bases and J by 0 bases, with 8 bases left in between. CDR1 and CDR2 (germline): LNHNV, YYDKDF (reference sequence). Written as DNA, the CDR3 is TGTGCCACCAGCAGAGATTCCCGATTGAACACTGAAGCTTTCTTT. Protein: CATSRDSRLNTEAFF. The complete variable domain, with remaining parts taken from reference TRBV15 and TRBJ1-1, reads DAMVIQNPRYQVTQFGKPVTLSCSQTLNHNVMYWYQQKSSQAPKLLFHYYDKDFNNEADTPDNFQSRRPNTSFCFLDIRSPGLGDTAMYLCATSRDSRLNTEAFFGQGTRLTVV.

The chain employs TRBV9 and TRBJ1-1; the D gene is possibly TRBD1 (6 bases). Germline V gene lookup returns CDR1 SGDLS and CDR2 YYNGEE. The CDR3 sequence is 14 residues long. V gave up 0 bases and J gave up 5 bases, with 11 bases separating them. CDR3 sequence (DNA): TGTGCCAGCAGCGTAGCGGGGGCCGGAACTGAAGCTTTCTTT. Protein: CASSVAGAGTEAFF.

This chain connects TRBV21-1 to TRBJ1-4. TRBV21-1 is flagged as a pseudogene. This CDR3 comprises 16 residues. CDR3 nucleotide sequence: TGTGCCAGCAGCAAAGGGAGCGGGACAGATAATGAAAAACTGTTTTTT. This codes for CASSKGSGTDNEKLFF.

The chain combines TRBV2 with TRBJ2-2; no firm D call. Germline V CDR1 and CDR2: SNHLY, FYNNEI. V was cut by 3 bases and J by 4 bases, with 6 bases left in between. This CDR3 comprises 13 residues. CDR3 sequence (DNA): TGTGCCAGCAGTGAGGGCCGCACCGGGGAGCTGTTTTTT. As protein: CASSEGRTGELFF.

The rearrangement links TRBV19 to TRBJ1-1; no reliable D call. The CDR3 has 11 amino acids. Germline V gene sequence: CDR1 LNHDA, CDR2 SQIVND (reference sequence). Between the trimmed V and J ends, which lost 6 bases and 1 base, there was a span of 3 bases. CDR3 nucleotides: TGTGCCAGTAGGGAGAACACTGAAGCTTTCTTT. This gives the protein CASRENTEAFF.

The V and J genes are TRBV9 and TRBJ1-1; the D is unclear. Trimming cost V 0 bases and J 4 bases, with 7 bases left between them. CDR3 size: 13 residues. Germline V CDR1 and CDR2: SGDLS, YYNGEE. The CDR3 DNA follows: TGTGCCAGCAGCGTAGCCTTCGGCACTGAAGCTTTCTTT. This gives the protein CASSVAFGTEAFF.

V usage is TRBV9 and J usage is TRBJ1-1, with TRBD1 matching 9 bases. There are 17 residues in the CDR3. Germline CDR1 reads SGDLS; CDR2 reads YYNGEE. Trimming at V came to 0 bases and at J to 3 bases, leaving 9 bases not matched to a gene. CDR3 amino acids: CASSVDFPTGGHTEAFF. CDR3 sequence (DNA): TGTGCCAGCAGCGTAGACTTCCCTACAGGGGGCCACACTGAAGCTTTCTTT.

V usage is TRBV29-1 and J usage is TRBJ2-7; 9 bases agree with TRBD2. CDR1 and CDR2 from the germline V gene are SQVTM and ANQGSEA. V lost 5 bases to trimming and J lost 9 bases; unmatched junction nucleotides: 5. The CDR3 is 11 residues long. The CDR3 DNA reads as TGCAGCGTTCTAGCGGGAATTGGGCAGTACTTC. This gives the protein CSVLAGIGQYF.